A selection of T cell receptor beta chains follows, all from one sample in a study of T cells after yellow fever vaccination. TCRdb fed the 5' RACE reads into MiXCR, producing one record per CDR3 protein. The table lists about 430,000 distinct CDR3 sequences, around a sixth of them singletons. Here the sequenced sample was PBMCs, taken before the yellow fever booster vaccination. The receptors were sampled from a man aged 18 to 30 who received the YFV17D yellow fever vaccine. Both conserved end residues are part of each CDR3. The order of the fields is CDR3 DNA, CDR3 protein, CDR3 length, clone size, J gene, D gene, V gene. The D gene is left open where the match is weak. Part of the rows lack a size; the others show once, few, many or a class for expanded clones.

DNA: TGCGCCAGCAGCCACCGGGACAGGGGACTTTACGAGCAGTACTTC; CDR3: CASSHRDRGLYEQYF; length: 15; size: few; J: TRBJ2-7; D: TRBD1; V: TRBV5-1
DNA: TGTGCCAGCAGCCAAGATTGGGGGACTAGCGGGGAGACCCAGTACTTC; CDR3: CASSQDWGTSGETQYF; length: 16; size: once; J: TRBJ2-5; D: TRBD2; V: TRBV4-2
DNA: TGTGCCAGCAGTAGCCCCGTCTACGAGCAGTACTTC; CDR3: CASSSPVYEQYF; length: 12; size: few; J: TRBJ2-7; D: NA; V: TRBV21-1
DNA: NA; CDR3: CASSFSSGKWRAGSCFF; length: 17; size: NA; J: TRBJ2-2; D: NA; V: TRBV7-3
DNA: TGCGCCAGCAGCCAAACGAGCGGAATGGGGGCAGATACGCAGTATTTT; CDR3: CASSQTSGMGADTQYF; length: 16; size: many; J: TRBJ2-3; D: NA; V: TRBV4-3
DNA: TGTGCCAGCAGCGGGGGACAGAACACTGAAGCTTTCTTT; CDR3: CASSGGQNTEAFF; length: 13; size: many; J: TRBJ1-1; D: NA; V: TRBV7-2
DNA: TGCGCCAGCAGCACCAGAACAGGGGGCGAGGAGGAGCAGTACTTC; CDR3: CASSTRTGGEEEQYF; length: 15; size: NA; J: TRBJ2-7; D: TRBD1; V: TRBV5-1
DNA: TGCAGTGCTAGAGGAGCGGATTCCTACGAGCAGTACTTC; CDR3: CSARGADSYEQYF; length: 13; size: NA; J: TRBJ2-7; D: NA; V: TRBV20-1
DNA: TGTGCCAGCAGCCAATCCCCGGCGGGAGGAGGAAAACTGTTTTTT; CDR3: CASSQSPAGGGKLFF; length: 15; size: many; J: TRBJ1-4; D: NA; V: TRBV3-1
DNA: TGCAGCGTGGATCCAACAGGTGTTGAAGCTTTCTTT; CDR3: CSVDPTGVEAFF; length: 12; size: NA; J: TRBJ1-1; D: NA; V: TRBV29-1
DNA: TGCAGTGCTAGAAGTAGCGGGGGGTACCAAGAGACCCAGTACTTC; CDR3: CSARSSGGYQETQYF; length: 15; size: few; J: TRBJ2-5; D: TRBD2; V: TRBV20-1
DNA: TGCGCCAGCAGTCCCGGGACACCTCCCTACAATGAGCAGTTCTTC; CDR3: CASSPGTPPYNEQFF; length: 15; size: NA; J: TRBJ2-1; D: NA; V: TRBV4-3
DNA: TGTGCCAGCAGGTCCGACACCAAGGGGAGCAATGAGCAGTTCTTC; CDR3: CASRSDTKGSNEQFF; length: 15; size: few; J: TRBJ2-1; D: NA; V: TRBV6-1
DNA: TGCGCCAGCAGCCCGGGGGCACAGGGGGCATCCTACGAGCAGTACTTC; CDR3: CASSPGAQGASYEQYF; length: 16; size: NA; J: TRBJ2-7; D: TRBD1; V: TRBV5-1
DNA: TGTGCCAGCGGGTCCGCGGGCTCTGGGGCCAACGTCCTGACTTTC; CDR3: CASGSAGSGANVLTF; length: 15; size: NA; J: TRBJ2-6; D: NA; V: TRBV6-5
DNA: TGTGCCAGTAGTAAAGGTACCGGGACAGGACGCTACAATGAGCAGTTCTTC; CDR3: CASSKGTGTGRYNEQFF; length: 17; size: NA; J: TRBJ2-1; D: TRBD1; V: TRBV19
DNA: TGTGCCAGCAGCTTACAGGGTGGAGACACCATATATTTT; CDR3: CASSLQGGDTIYF; length: 13; size: few; J: TRBJ1-3; D: NA; V: TRBV7-3
DNA: TGTGCCAGCAGCCAAGATGGGGCCGGGGCGCTGTTTTTT; CDR3: CASSQDGAGALFF; length: 13; size: NA; J: TRBJ2-2; D: NA; V: TRBV4-2
DNA: TGTGCCAGCAGCTTAGGTCAGGGGGGGAGCTATGGCTACACCTTC; CDR3: CASSLGQGGSYGYTF; length: 15; size: few; J: TRBJ1-2; D: TRBD1; V: TRBV7-2
DNA: TGTGCCAGCAGTGGAGCCGGGACTGTGCAAGAGACCCAGTACTTC; CDR3: CASSGAGTVQETQYF; length: 15; size: few; J: TRBJ2-5; D: NA; V: TRBV28
DNA: TGTGCCAGCAGCCAAGGACTAGCGGGGGGGTACGAGCAGTACTTC; CDR3: CASSQGLAGGYEQYF; length: 15; size: many; J: TRBJ2-7; D: TRBD2; V: TRBV4-1
DNA: TGCGCCAGCAGCCAAGAAGTCCCTTCCTACGAGCAGTACTTC; CDR3: CASSQEVPSYEQYF; length: 14; size: NA; J: TRBJ2-7; D: NA; V: TRBV4-1
DNA: TGTGCCAGCAGCCAGACAGGGTTCAACATTCAGTACTTC; CDR3: CASSQTGFNIQYF; length: 13; size: NA; J: TRBJ2-4; D: TRBD1; V: TRBV12-3/TRBV12-4
DNA: TGTGCCAGCAGCGCCGGTGACAATGAGCAGTTCTTC; CDR3: CASSAGDNEQFF; length: 12; size: NA; J: TRBJ2-1; D: NA; V: TRBV7-9
DNA: TGTGCCAGCAGTTACGCAGTCGGACAAGAGACCCAGTACTTC; CDR3: CASSYAVGQETQYF; length: 14; size: NA; J: TRBJ2-5; D: NA; V: TRBV6-5
DNA: TGTGCCAGCAGCGCAAATCCGGCAGGGGACCAGAACACTGAAGCTTTCTTT; CDR3: CASSANPAGDQNTEAFF; length: 17; size: NA; J: TRBJ1-1; D: NA; V: TRBV9
DNA: TGTGCCAGCACCAGGGAGACTAGCGGGTACAATGAGCAGTTCTTC; CDR3: CASTRETSGYNEQFF; length: 15; size: once; J: TRBJ2-1; D: TRBD2; V: TRBV27
DNA: TGCGCCAGCAGCCCGCGACAGCAAAGGGTGACCCAGTACTTC; CDR3: CASSPRQQRVTQYF; length: 14; size: few; J: TRBJ2-5; D: NA; V: TRBV5-1
DNA: TGTGCCAGCAGCTTGGTGTGGACGGCAACTAATGAAAAACTGTTTTTT; CDR3: CASSLVWTATNEKLFF; length: 16; size: few; J: TRBJ1-4; D: NA; V: TRBV5-5
DNA: TGTGCCAGCAGTGAACAGTCTAACTATGGCTACACCTTC; CDR3: CASSEQSNYGYTF; length: 13; size: NA; J: TRBJ1-2; D: NA; V: TRBV25-1
DNA: TGTGCCAGCACGTGGGGGGGATACACAGATACGCAGTATTTT; CDR3: CASTWGGYTDTQYF; length: 14; size: few; J: TRBJ2-3; D: TRBD2; V: TRBV6-4
DNA: TGTGCCAGCAGCCAAGGTCCTCTCAGCGAGCAGTACTTC; CDR3: CASSQGPLSEQYF; length: 13; size: NA; J: TRBJ2-7; D: NA; V: TRBV3-1
DNA: TGTGCCAGCAGTCCGGGGACTAGCGCCCACGAGCAGTACTTC; CDR3: CASSPGTSAHEQYF; length: 14; size: NA; J: TRBJ2-7; D: TRBD2; V: TRBV27
DNA: TGCAGTGCTGGGGGACGGCTAGATACGCAGTATTTT; CDR3: CSAGGRLDTQYF; length: 12; size: NA; J: TRBJ2-3; D: NA; V: TRBV20-1
DNA: TGTGCCAGCAGCTCATCTAGCTACTCCTACAATGAGCAGTTCTTC; CDR3: CASSSSSYSYNEQFF; length: 15; size: NA; J: TRBJ2-1; D: NA; V: TRBV7-9
DNA: TGTGCCAGCAGTGAAGCGGGTTGGGACAGAGTCACTGAAGCTTTCTTT; CDR3: CASSEAGWDRVTEAFF; length: 16; size: few; J: TRBJ1-1; D: TRBD1; V: TRBV6-1
DNA: TGTGCCAGCTCACCGACACAGGGGATCGCGACAGATACGCAGTATTTT; CDR3: CASSPTQGIATDTQYF; length: 16; size: few; J: TRBJ2-3; D: TRBD1; V: TRBV18
DNA: TGTGCCAGCAGCCAAGGACCGCACTCTGGAAACACCATATATTTT; CDR3: CASSQGPHSGNTIYF; length: 15; size: NA; J: TRBJ1-3; D: NA; V: TRBV14
DNA: TGTGCCAGCAGCATGGGACTCGAAGAGACCCAGTACTTC; CDR3: CASSMGLEETQYF; length: 13; size: few; J: TRBJ2-5; D: NA; V: TRBV11-2
DNA: TGTGCCAGCAGCACCCCCATGGGACAGGGCCGAAACACCGGGGAGCTGTTTTTT; CDR3: CASSTPMGQGRNTGELFF; length: 18; size: NA; J: TRBJ2-2; D: TRBD1; V: TRBV7-3
DNA: TGTGCCAGCAGCTTCTCTGAAGCTTTCTTT; CDR3: CASSFSEAFF; length: 10; size: NA; J: TRBJ1-1; D: NA; V: TRBV7-9
DNA: TGTGCCAGCTCAGTGGGACCCCCGGCCCTCTACAATGAGCAGTTCTTC; CDR3: CASSVGPPALYNEQFF; length: 16; size: NA; J: TRBJ2-1; D: NA; V: TRBV18
DNA: TGTGCCAGCAGCTTCAAGGGGCGGGTTGAAGCTTTCTTT; CDR3: CASSFKGRVEAFF; length: 13; size: many; J: TRBJ1-1; D: NA; V: TRBV11-2
DNA: TGCAGTGCTAGGCCCCGGGGTTGGGACAATGAGCAGTTCTTC; CDR3: CSARPRGWDNEQFF; length: 14; size: NA; J: TRBJ2-1; D: NA; V: TRBV20-1
DNA: TGTGCCAGCACTAAAGCCCGGGGAACTCAGCCCCAGCATTTT; CDR3: CASTKARGTQPQHF; length: 14; size: few; J: TRBJ1-5; D: NA; V: TRBV28
DNA: TGCGCCAGCAGCTTGGCGGGCTCCCCGCGCACAGATACGCAGTATTTT; CDR3: CASSLAGSPRTDTQYF; length: 16; size: NA; J: TRBJ2-3; D: NA; V: TRBV5-1
DNA: TGCAGCGTTTTTTATGCGGGGACTGAAGCTTTCTTT; CDR3: CSVFYAGTEAFF; length: 12; size: NA; J: TRBJ1-1; D: NA; V: TRBV29-1
DNA: TGTGCCAGCAGCCACTTCCGGGGACGAGGAGAGACCCAGTACTTC; CDR3: CASSHFRGRGETQYF; length: 15; size: few; J: TRBJ2-5; D: NA; V: TRBV11-2
DNA: TGCGCCAGCAGCCCCCCCGGGGGCACCACTGAAGCTTTCTTT; CDR3: CASSPPGGTTEAFF; length: 14; size: NA; J: TRBJ1-1; D: NA; V: TRBV4-1
DNA: TGTGCCAGCAGTGAGCAGGGGGCGGGTGACTATGGCTACACCTTC; CDR3: CASSEQGAGDYGYTF; length: 15; size: NA; J: TRBJ1-2; D: TRBD1; V: TRBV6-5
DNA: TGTGCCAGCAGCCTCCAGACAGGGGTCGCAGATACGCAGTATTTT; CDR3: CASSLQTGVADTQYF; length: 15; size: NA; J: TRBJ2-3; D: TRBD1; V: TRBV6-5
DNA: TGCAGTGCTAGAGATGCCCTAGCGGGCTCCTACAATGAGCAGTTCTTC; CDR3: CSARDALAGSYNEQFF; length: 16; size: few; J: TRBJ2-1; D: TRBD2; V: TRBV20-1
DNA: TGTGCCAGCAGTTACTCTCCGGTGGTCTATGGCTACACCTTC; CDR3: CASSYSPVVYGYTF; length: 14; size: NA; J: TRBJ1-2; D: NA; V: TRBV6-5
DNA: TGTGCCACCAGTGGCCACCGGGACTCCAGCACAGATACGCAGTATTTT; CDR3: CATSGHRDSSTDTQYF; length: 16; size: few; J: TRBJ2-3; D: NA; V: TRBV24-1
DNA: TGTGCCAGCAGTCACGGGACAGAACTGTTTTTT; CDR3: CASSHGTELFF; length: 11; size: few; J: TRBJ1-4; D: TRBD1; V: TRBV6-6
DNA: TGTGCCAGCGCGCGCGGGGGAGCCGGGGAGCTGTTTTTT; CDR3: CASARGGAGELFF; length: 13; size: NA; J: TRBJ2-2; D: TRBD2; V: TRBV3-1
DNA: TGCGCCAGCAGCCAAGCGTCGGGGATCTACAATGAGCAGTTCTTC; CDR3: CASSQASGIYNEQFF; length: 15; size: NA; J: TRBJ2-1; D: NA; V: TRBV4-3